Listed here is a single T cell receptor beta chain. There are many counts of this clonotype. The specificity of this receptor is unknown. Qualities for individual bases were not recorded, and no much larger clone is one base off. Sample time point, as interpreted from the label and publication: patch test 2, 6 weeks after DPC sensitization. The label giving this sample's treatment or condition can be read as: therapeutic diphenylcyclopropenone sensitization with weekly scalp DPC. At every patch-test visit, the blood draw took place before the patch test was put on. Patients were eligible if aged 18 to 70, diagnosed with alopecia and judged suitable for DPC therapy, and pregnant patients were excluded. Unfractionated whole blood was collected in Tempus Blood RNA tubes, and total RNA was extracted from that blood. This record belongs to a study of human T cells and chemical hapten exposure (dated by TCRdb to about 2021). Background on the whole study: For sensitization, 2% DPC in acetone was applied to a 2 cm by 2 cm area of upper inner arm skin. Throughout the approximately 25-week study period, patients were also given weekly therapeutic DPC doses on the scalp. Patch testing on the upper back used Finn chambers containing 0.01% DPC, with scoring done after 6 days according to International Contact Dermatitis Research Group standards. The mostly female patient cohort included alopecia areata with under or over 50% scalp involvement, alopecia totalis and alopecia universalis. Libraries were pooled for sequencing, and variation in per-sample TCR yields was attributed mainly to small differences in library volumes within the pool. In alopecia patients, the study followed how the peripheral blood TCR repertoire changed in vivo over primary and secondary sensitization to diphenylcyclopropenone (DPC), a hapten. Blood was sampled from patients pre-sensitization (week 0) and at 2, 6 and about 24 weeks after DPC sensitization. Blood for TCR sequencing was provided by twenty-nine alopecia patients at one to four time points (pre-sensitization, 2, 6 and 24 weeks). General findings and caveats noted by the study authors: No change with DPC sensitization was found in the number of TCRs above 1 in 1000 frequency, and no evidence of global repertoire structure alterations was found. Expanded TCRs formed significantly more large CDR3 similarity clusters than pre-sensitization or healthy control sets, consistent with antigen-driven responses. Repeated subsampling changed both the strength of the expansion versus patch-test correlation and the threshold at which that correlation became significant. The number of PT1 expanded TCRs positively correlated with patch test score, significant at thresholds 8, 16 and 32 but not 4. Alopecia, a presumed autoimmune disease, was present in all patients, so the immune response of the patients might differ from that of healthy individuals.

Library preparation employed RACE. Sequenced using a NextSeq 500. During library preparation, unique molecular identifiers were attached to individual cDNA molecules so that TCRs could be counted quantitatively and reproducibly. Both TCR alpha and TCR beta chains were sequenced from each blood RNA sample. The authors' pipeline ran thus. The median number of TCRs per sample was approximately 98,000, ranging from about 20,000 to 690,600. V, J and CDR3 annotation of the TCR reads was carried out using the Decombinator software suite. For PS versus PT1 abundance plots, all samples were subsampled to the same number of TCRs (28,000). TCRs were defined as expanded if absent before sensitization and observed at least eight times at the 2-week time point. TCRdb took the public reads, trimmed them with fastp at Q25, ran MiXCR for clone calling and kept in-frame beta chains. Merged by CDR3 protein, the rows form single entries marked with the most common genes and DNA. These V and J calls rely on TCRdb rather than the paper's analysis. Across this sample there are 96,000 or so distinct CDR3 sequences, with approximately 9.3% seen only once. Of the sample, approximately 2.2% falls within the top ten clones.

Counted from cysteine to phenylalanine, this CDR3 has 17 amino acids. Kept here is only the CDR3 DNA, which spans 51 bases and is read in frame from base 1. The germline V end is reduced by 5 bases and the J end by 6 bases; junction bases left unmatched: 17. The germline V gene encodes CDR1 SQVTM and CDR2 ANQGSEA. The sequence was collected from a woman aged 40 to 49 with alopecia areata. Some clones in this sample may be carry-over from other donors' samples. The chain is encoded by TRBV29-1 joined to TRBJ2-4; 9 middle bases align to TRBD2. This specimen consisted of whole blood, obtained in connection with sensitization to the hapten diphenylcyclopropenone (DPC). The DNA sequence is given as TGCAGCGTTTCCGGACCTAGCGGGATCCGATGGGCAAACATTCAGTACTTC. Translated, it reads CSVSGPSGIRWANIQYF.